One sample yielded the 32 T cell receptor beta chains listed below, sequenced in a study of metastatic and nonmetastatic thyroid tumors. TCRdb re-called clones from the PCR reads using MiXCR. The sample lists about 24,000 clones, around 15% occurring once. Thyroid surgery was performed in patients who had received no treatment beforehand. The source material was blood. These receptors were collected from a female donor with papillary thyroid cancer or a benign thyroid nodule (not recorded which). Some clones in this sample may be carry-over from other donors' samples.

This clone came up many times. The chain is built from TRBV19 and TRBJ1-5, with 9 positions matching TRBD1. Germline V gene sequence: CDR1 LNHDA, CDR2 SQIVND (reference sequence). CDR3 size: 15 residues. V shed 3 bases and J 5 bases; nucleotides not matched to a gene: 5. The CDR3 DNA reads as TGTGCCAGTAGTATGACGGACAGGGGTGATCAGCCCCAGCATTTT. Protein product: CASSMTDRGDQPQHF.

This clone has at least ten counts. The chain employs TRBV5-1 and TRBJ2-7; TRBD1 matches 10 bases. With 4 bases clipped from V and 3 bases from J, the junction kept 10 bases outside the gene matches. The V gene's germline CDR1 is SGHRS and CDR2 YFSETQ. This CDR3 has 16 amino acids. The CDR3: CASSPSGTGVVYEQYF. CDR3 nucleotide sequence: TGCGCCAGCAGCCCCTCCGGGACAGGGGTAGTCTACGAGCAGTACTTC.

This chain connects TRBV5-1 to TRBJ1-2, with D unresolved. V gave up 0 bases and J gave up 8 bases, with 11 bases separating them. The CDR3 has 13 amino acids. Looked up from germline, CDR1 is SGHRS and CDR2 is YFSETQ. The CDR3 loop is CASSLASGVGYTF. In DNA form, the CDR3 reads TGCGCCAGCAGCTTGGCCAGCGGGGTCGGCTACACCTTC.

By sample fraction, this clone is medium-sized. The CDR3 region is CASKGVSNYGYTF. CDR3 coding DNA: TGTGCCAGCAAAGGGGTCTCTAACTATGGCTACACCTTC. V and J are TRBV3-1 and TRBJ1-2, with D perhaps TRBD1 (5 bases). V lost 7 bases to trimming and J lost 0 bases, with 9 bases between them. The CDR3 is 13 amino acids. Germline CDR1 and CDR2: LGHDT and YNNKEL (reference sequence).

Ten or more counts support this clone. The rearrangement uses TRBV6-2 or TRBV6-3 and TRBJ1-5; D is perhaps TRBD1 (6 bases). With 8 bases removed from V and 4 bases from J, the gap between germline ends came to 12 bases. The length of the CDR3 is 13 residues. CDR1 is MNHEY and CDR2 is SVGEGT in the germline V gene. In DNA, the CDR3 is TGTGCCAGCGGATACAGGGATAATCAGCCCCAGCATTTT. Translation: CASGYRDNQPQHF.

This clone has ten or more counts. V is TRBV20-1 and J is TRBJ1-6; possibly TRBD1 for D (5 bases). The CDR3 loop spans 13 amino acids. CDR1 and CDR2 from the germline V gene are DFQATT and SNEGSKA (reference sequence). Trimming removed 5 bases from V and 7 bases from J, with 12 bases in between. CDR3 bases: TGCAGTGCTCGGGACGGGAAGAATTCACCCCTCCACTTT. This gives the protein CSARDGKNSPLHF.

This clone was counted many times. This chain joins TRBV4-2 and TRBJ1-5; D unresolved. Germline lookup yields CDR1 LGHNA and CDR2 YNFKEQ. V shed 0 bases and J shed 4 bases, with 1 base lying between them. The CDR3 has 12 residues. The CDR3 reads CASSQDNQPQHF. In DNA form, the CDR3 reads TGTGCCAGCAGCCAAGATAATCAGCCCCAGCATTTT.

This clone has more than one count but fewer than ten. The chain joins TRBV12-3 or TRBV12-4 to TRBJ1-6, with TRBD1 matching 9 bases. V was clipped by 6 bases and J by 0 bases; unmatched bases: 6. The CDR3 is 17 amino acids. CDR3 residues: CASSRWTGASYNSPLHF. CDR3 DNA sequence: TGTGCCAGCAGCCGATGGACAGGGGCCTCCTATAATTCACCCCTCCACTTT.

There are many counts of this clone. This sequence joins TRBV7-8 and TRBJ2-3; D is uncertain. Trimming took off 3 bases at V and 0 bases at J, with 4 bases between the two ends. CDR3 length: 13 amino acids. Germline assignment: CDR1 SGHVS and CDR2 FQNEAQ. CDR3 nucleotide sequence: TGTGCCAGCAGCTTTTTGAGCACAGATACGCAGTATTTT. The encoded protein is CASSFLSTDTQYF.

This chain uses TRBV19 with TRBJ2-5; TRBD2 matches at 8 bases. CDR3 length equals 13 residues. V was pared by 4 bases and J by 5 bases, with 3 bases of the junction left unmatched. Germline V CDR1 and CDR2: LNHDA, SQIVND (reference sequence). The CDR3 DNA is TGTGCCAGTAGTAGGGGACTAGTGGAGACCCAGTACTTC. Its translation: CASSRGLVETQYF.

This chain uses TRBV19 with TRBJ2-1; D might be TRBD1 (5 bases). The CDR3 contains 13 residues. Trimming took 5 bases from V and 2 from J, leaving 7 bases between them. Germline lookup yields CDR1 LNHDA and CDR2 SQIVND (reference sequence). The CDR3 reads CASSPTAYNEQFF. In DNA, the CDR3 is TGTGCCAGTAGTCCGACAGCCTACAATGAGCAGTTCTTC.

This clone was recorded at least ten times. This chain connects TRBV28 to TRBJ1-1; a possible D gene is TRBD1 (6 bases). Trimming took off 7 bases at V and 0 bases at J, with 12 bases between the two ends. This CDR3 has 14 amino acids. The germline CDR1 and CDR2 sequences are MDHEN and SYDVKM. Written as DNA, the CDR3 is TGTGCCAGCATGGTGGGGGGCTTGAACACTGAAGCTTTCTTT. Residues: CASMVGGLNTEAFF.

This clone was detected only a few times. The chain has TRBV19 and TRBJ1-1, with a weak D call TRBD1 (6 bases). Looked up from germline, CDR1 is LNHDA and CDR2 is SQIVND (reference sequence). The CDR3 covers 14 residues. The V and J ends lost 2 bases and 4 bases respectively, with 11 bases between them. This chain's CDR3 is CASSIIGGGTEAFF. CDR3 coding DNA: TGTGCCAGTAGTATAATCGGGGGCGGCACTGAAGCTTTCTTT.

This clone was detected many times. The V call is TRBV20-1, the J call TRBJ2-1; TRBD2 matches 15 bases. Trimming removed 6 bases from V and 4 bases from J; junction bases left unmatched: 10. The CDR3 contains 17 residues. Germline V gene lookup returns CDR1 DFQATT and CDR2 SNEGSKA (reference sequence). The CDR3 DNA reads TGCAGTGCAAGGACTAGCGGGGGGGCGGTTAAATACAATGAGCAGTTCTTC. Protein product: CSARTSGGAVKYNEQFF.

This clone was observed at least ten times. J is TRBJ2-7 and V is TRBV20-1, with D tentatively TRBD2 (6 bases). CDR3 length: 15 amino acids. The germline V gene has CDR1 DFQATT and CDR2 SNEGSKA (reference sequence). The V end lost 2 bases, the J end lost 2 bases, and 16 bases lay between the germline ends. The CDR3 reads CSARKASGFTYEQYF. DNA of the CDR3: TGCAGTGCTAGAAAAGCAAGCGGGTTTACCTACGAGCAGTACTTC.

This clone was seen once. This chain links TRBV11-2 with TRBJ1-1, with D maybe TRBD1 (5 bases). This CDR3 spans 16 amino acids. Trimming stripped 1 base from V and 0 bases from J, with 12 bases between. Germline values: CDR1 SGHAT, CDR2 FQNNGV. CDR3 nucleotides: TGTGCCAGCAGCTTAGTGGGGGGACGGATGAACACTGAAGCTTTCTTT. Translation gives CASSLVGGRMNTEAFF.

This clone was detected many times. The junction departs from germline at one end; a sequencing error may be responsible. This chain links TRBV13 with TRBJ2-7; D not resolved. Germline V gives CDR1 PRHDT, CDR2 FYEKMQ (reference sequence). The CDR3 totals 12 residues. Here the CDR3 reads CASRSLSRIVHF. The CDR3 nucleotides read TGTGCCAGCAGATCCCTCTCAAGGATAGTACACTTC. The whole variable domain, filled in from reference TRBV13 and TRBJ2-7, reads AAGVIQSPRHLIKEKRETATLKCYPIPRHDTVYWYQQGPGQDPQFLISFYEKMQSDKGSIPDRFSAQQFSDYHSELNMSSLELGDSALYFCASRSLSRIVHFGPGTRLTVT.

This clone was counted between two and nine times. The genes are TRBV19 and TRBJ1-5; no reliable D call. The CDR3 consists of 14 residues. Germline V CDR1 and CDR2: LNHDA, SQIVND (reference sequence). V was cut by 5 bases and J by 6 bases, with 14 bases left in between. This chain's CDR3 is CASSFGVPGQPQHF. The CDR3 bases are TGTGCCAGTAGTTTCGGGGTACCGGGTCAGCCCCAGCATTTT.

This clone showed up many times. V usage is TRBV7-2 and J usage is TRBJ2-2, with 12 nucleotides matching TRBD2. The CDR3 has 18 residues. The germline V gene encodes CDR1 SGHTA and CDR2 FQGNSA. Trimming cost V 5 bases and J 6 bases; bases outside gene matches: 13. The CDR3 reads CASSARVLAGGGAGELFF. Here the CDR3 DNA reads TGTGCCAGCAGCGCCCGAGTACTAGCGGGAGGAGGGGCCGGGGAGCTGTTTTTT.

This clone occurred many times. CDR3 in DNA: TGTGCCAGCAGCTTCACTGAAGCTTTCTTT. Translating it yields CASSFTEAFF. The V and J genes are TRBV7-9 and TRBJ1-1; no reliable D call. From germline, CDR1 is SEHNR and CDR2 FQNEAQ (reference sequence). The CDR3 consists of 10 residues. Trimming took 3 bases from V and 4 from J, leaving 0 bases between them.

This clone was found many times. The rearrangement uses TRBV18 and TRBJ2-2; D is ambiguous. Trimming removed 5 bases at V and 3 bases at J, with 4 bases between. This CDR3 contains 12 residues. Germline CDR1 reads KGHSH; CDR2 reads LQKENI. The CDR3 nucleotides are TGTGCCAGCTCAGGAGACACCGGGGAGCTGTTTTTT. This sequence encodes CASSGDTGELFF.

This clone is medium-sized within its sample. The chain's CDR3 is CASSPPVTGRYEKLFF. CDR3 bases: TGTGCCAGCAGCCCCCCTGTGACAGGGAGATATGAAAAACTGTTTTTT. The gene calls are TRBV3-1 and TRBJ1-4, with 7 bases that match TRBD1. J lost 6 bases, V lost 4 bases, and 11 bases had no gene match. Germline assignment: CDR1 LGHDT and CDR2 YNNKEL (reference sequence). This CDR3 has 16 residues.

The chain employs TRBV9 and TRBJ1-1, with D unresolved. V lost 3 bases and J lost 4, with 10 bases in between. Looked up from germline, CDR1 is SGDLS and CDR2 is YYNGEE. This CDR3 comprises 13 residues. The CDR3 loop reads CASSARTGTEAFF. In DNA, the CDR3 is TGTGCCAGCAGCGCCAGGACGGGCACTGAAGCTTTCTTT.

This clone was observed a few times. Given a much more abundant clone one base away, this may be a read error. The chain recombines TRBV11-2 with TRBJ2-3; TRBD2 matches 7 bases. Per the germline V gene, CDR1 is SGHAT and CDR2 is FQNNGV. The CDR3 is made up of 17 amino acids. CDR3 sequence reads: CASSLGVVGGPFDTQYF. The CDR3 nucleotides are TGTGCCAGTAGCTTAGGGGTTGTGGGAGGGCCATTTGATACGCAGTATTTT.

This clone has ten or more counts. The chain combines TRBV24-1 with TRBJ2-3; 15 bases agree with TRBD2. Per germline, CDR1 KGHDR and CDR2 SFDVKD. The CDR3 contains 17 residues. J lost 6 bases, V lost 4 bases, and 7 bases had no gene match. In nucleotides, the CDR3 is TGTGCCACCAGTGACCCGGACGGGACTAGCGGGAGGGATACGCAGTATTTT. This encodes CATSDPDGTSGRDTQYF.

This clone was found many times. The chain couples TRBV2 to TRBJ2-7; the D gene is possibly TRBD2 (6 bases). CDR1 is SNHLY, CDR2 FYNNEI, per germline. V was shortened by 0 bases and J by 7 bases, with 22 bases between the two germline ends. The length of the CDR3 is 17 residues. The CDR3 reads CASSEAGTWRDSGEQYF. CDR3 nucleotides: TGTGCCAGCAGTGAAGCGGGGACCTGGCGGGATTCGGGAGAGCAGTACTTC.

The sample holds a few counts of this clone. This chain joins TRBV28 and TRBJ2-2, with 10 bases matching TRBD2. CDR3 length equals 15 residues. Germline assignment: CDR1 MDHEN and CDR2 SYDVKM. J was trimmed by 7 bases and V by 6 bases; bases with no gene match: 8. The CDR3 reads CASSRAGGRGGELFF. CDR3 sequence (DNA): TGTGCCAGCAGCCGAGCGGGGGGGCGAGGCGGGGAGCTGTTTTTT. Full variable domain (rest looked up from reference TRBV28 and TRBJ2-2): DVKVTQSSRYLVKRTGEKVFLECVQDMDHENMFWYRQDPGLGLRLIYFSYDVKMKEKGDIPEGYSVSREKKERFSLILESASTNQTSMYLCASSRAGGRGGELFFGEGSRLTVL.

This clone showed up many times. The chain uses TRBV4-2 and TRBJ1-5; 7 nucleotides match TRBD1. The V gene end was trimmed by 4 bases and the J gene end by 0 bases; junction bases not matched to a gene: 9. Germline CDR1 LGHNA, CDR2 YNFKEQ. This CDR3 region has 17 residues. The CDR3 spells CASSLRTGGYSNQPQHF. The DNA of the CDR3 is TGTGCCAGCAGCCTCCGGACAGGAGGATATAGCAATCAGCCCCAGCATTTT.

This clone is classed as medium-sized. This same CDR3 is encoded by further DNA sequences in the sample. The V and J genes are TRBV3-1 and TRBJ1-1; no clear D. This CDR3 has 13 amino acids. The V end lost 1 base, the J end lost 1 base, and 4 bases lay between the germline ends. CDR1 and CDR2 (germline): LGHDT, YNNKEL (reference sequence). The CDR3 DNA reads as TGTGCCAGCAGCCAAGTAACGAACACTGAAGCTTTCTTT. Translated: CASSQVTNTEAFF. Using reference TRBV3-1 and TRBJ1-1 for the parts outside the CDR3, the full variable domain is DTAVSQTPKYLVTQMGNDKSIKCEQNLGHDTMYWYKQDSKKFLKIMFSYNNKELIINETVPNRFSPKSPDKAHLNLHINSLELGDSAVYFCASSQVTNTEAFFGQGTRLTVV.

The chain couples TRBV12-3 or TRBV12-4 to TRBJ1-2, with no clear D. The length of the CDR3 is 13 residues. V was cut by 7 bases and J by 7 bases, with 16 bases left in between. The DNA of the CDR3 is TGTGCCAGCACGGTAGTCGGAGAGGGTGGCTACACCTTC. It translates to CASTVVGEGGYTF.

Ten or more counts support this clone. The chain has TRBV20-1 and TRBJ2-7; 10 bases are shared with TRBD2. V was pared by 6 bases and J by 2 bases, with 13 bases of the junction left unmatched. CDR1 and CDR2 from the germline V gene are DFQATT and SNEGSKA (reference sequence). The CDR3 has 16 residues. The CDR3 spells CSAWTSGTTSPYEQYF. The CDR3 nucleotides are TGCAGTGCCTGGACTAGCGGAACTACGTCACCCTACGAGCAGTACTTC.

This clone has at least ten counts. The V and J genes are TRBV29-1 and TRBJ2-7; 10 positions match TRBD1. Trimming at V came to 7 bases and at J to 3 bases, leaving 3 bases not matched to a gene. CDR3 size: 12 residues. Germline V CDR1 and CDR2: SQVTM, ANQGSEA. The CDR3 region has the DNA TGCAGCGCCGGACAGGGGGACTACGAGCAGTACTTC. It is translated as CSAGQGDYEQYF.